The T cell receptor (beta chain) described here comes from a study of blood T cell repertoires in COVID-19 (dated by TCRdb to 2019 to 2021). Broadly, across the study: The collaborator samples originated in the United States, Italy and Spain and spanned the acute and convalescent phases of COVID-19. The prospective study material was composed of cDNA or gDNA derived from T cells, B-cell-depleted T cells, or PBMCs. Subjects who had been exposed to COVID-19, were actively infected with it, or had recovered from it provided the deeply sampled blood TCRbeta repertoires that made up the dataset. A freely available public database, intended as a resource for researchers studying the immune response to SARS-CoV-2, is where the repertoires were released. The samples were drawn from the first 160 participants of the ongoing ImmuneRACE study and from 1,200 or so subjects provided by 6 global collaborators. Nearly every sample came with metadata listing a de-identified subject ID, COVID-19 status, age in years and sex. Where available, HLA class I and class II types were taken from metadata supplied by the sample provider and were not determined by assay-based typing. Overall study results and their limits: Clinical and demographic metadata were provided uncurated, with the amount varying by source and participant.

With respect to this clone: What antigen it recognizes has not been identified. Nothing much larger sits one base from this clone, and base qualities are not available.

At one collaborating source in Seattle, patients were enrolled during active infection and were followed longitudinally through the course of disease. Collaborating institutions collected whole blood in K2EDTA tubes following their own protocols. For TCRbeta analysis, collaborators shipped samples in one of three forms: frozen whole blood, isolated PBMCs, or DNA extracted from either of those sample types. TCRbeta CDR3 regions were amplified from genomic DNA by means of the immunoSEQ Assay, a bias-controlled multiplex PCR. The authors processed their data as follows. The number of nucleated cells in each sample was estimated by amplification of reference gene primers within the assay. Sequence reads were collapsed and filtered to measure the absolute abundance of every unique TCRbeta CDR3 rearrangement. For each sample, productive Simpson clonality was calculated as the square root of Simpson's diversity index over productive rearrangements. TCRdb holds this immuneACCESS table with in-frame rearrangements only. Some clones are missing; in checked studies, unresolved V genes explain under half, and the rest has no known cause. The D gene and trimming were derived from the DNA, and the V and J assignments and clone size from that table. The sample records roughly 150,000 clones, around nine tenths of which are singletons. The top ten clones comprise under 3% of the sample.

V and J are trimmed by 1 base and 4 bases, and the gene matches miss 10 bases of the junction. Based on the germline V gene, the CDR1 and CDR2 sequences are LGHNA and YNFKEQ. The CDR3 holds 17 amino acids from the cysteine to the phenylalanine. Only the CDR3 part of the read is kept: 51 bases, read in frame from the first base. The sequence was collected from a woman aged 80 or over with COVID-19, enrolled during active disease. The V and J segments used are TRBV4-2 and TRBJ2-1; 7 central bases correspond to TRBD2. The sample comprised peripheral blood. Read as DNA, the sequence is TGTGCCAGCAGCCAAGGTTCAGCGCTAGCGGTATACAATGAGCAGTTCTTC. Its translation reads: CASSQGSALAVYNEQFF.